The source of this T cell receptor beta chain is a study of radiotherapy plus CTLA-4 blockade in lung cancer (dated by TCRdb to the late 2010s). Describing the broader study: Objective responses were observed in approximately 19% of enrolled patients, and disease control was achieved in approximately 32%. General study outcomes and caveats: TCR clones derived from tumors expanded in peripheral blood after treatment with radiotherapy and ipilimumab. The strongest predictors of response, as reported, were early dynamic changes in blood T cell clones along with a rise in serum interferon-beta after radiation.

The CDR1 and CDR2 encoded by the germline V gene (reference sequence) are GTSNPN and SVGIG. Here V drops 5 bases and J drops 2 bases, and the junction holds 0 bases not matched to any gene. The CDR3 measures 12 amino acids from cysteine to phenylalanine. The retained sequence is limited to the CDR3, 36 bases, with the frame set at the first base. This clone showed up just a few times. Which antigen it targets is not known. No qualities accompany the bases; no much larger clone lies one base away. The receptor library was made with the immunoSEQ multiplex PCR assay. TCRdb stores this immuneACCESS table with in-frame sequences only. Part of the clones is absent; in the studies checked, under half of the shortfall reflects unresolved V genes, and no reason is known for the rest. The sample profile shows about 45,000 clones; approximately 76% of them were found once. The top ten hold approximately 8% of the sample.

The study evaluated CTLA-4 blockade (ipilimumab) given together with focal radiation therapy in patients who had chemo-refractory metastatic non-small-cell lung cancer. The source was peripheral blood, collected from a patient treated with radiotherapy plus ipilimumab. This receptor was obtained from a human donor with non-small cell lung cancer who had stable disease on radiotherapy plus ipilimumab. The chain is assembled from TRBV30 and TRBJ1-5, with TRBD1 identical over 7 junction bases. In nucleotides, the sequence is TGTGCCTGGGGACAGGGCAATCAGCCCCAGCATTTT. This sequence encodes CAWGQGNQPQHF.